Below, 26 T cell receptor beta chains from the same sample are listed, as sequenced in a study of shared clonotypes between healthy human individuals (TCRdb year 2020). Library prep was done by the immunoSEQ multiplex PCR assay. The table comes from immuneACCESS by way of TCRdb, which keeps in-frame sequences with V and J called. Part of the clones is missing from these tables; in studies checked, under half for an unresolved V gene and the rest for unknown reasons. The sample data list around 500,000 clones, and 81% of these were observed just once. More than 9.5% of the sample comes from the top ten. Sequenced sample: PBMCs. The receptor source for this set is a middle-aged woman in good health. Some clones in this sample may be carry-over from other donors' samples.

This chain joins TRBV5-1 and TRBJ1-2; 9 bases line up with TRBD1. This CDR3 has 14 amino acids. CDR1 and CDR2 from the germline V gene are SGHRS and YFSETQ. J was trimmed by 3 bases and V by 2 bases; bases with no gene match: 2. In nucleotides, the CDR3 is TGCGCCAGCAGCTTACAGGGGGCGGACTATGGCTACACCTTC. It specifies CASSLQGADYGYTF.

This rearrangement joins TRBV7-8 to TRBJ2-7, with D tentatively TRBD1 (5 bases). With 5 bases removed from V and 3 bases from J, the gap between germline ends came to 11 bases. Germline-derived CDR1 and CDR2 are SGHVS and FQNEAQ. CDR3 size: 13 residues. The chain's CDR3 is CASSRTSFYEQYF. CDR3 nucleotides: TGTGCCAGCAGCCGGACAAGCTTCTACGAGCAGTACTTC.

About this clone itself: It may be a read error: a sequence one base away is much more abundant. This chain uses TRBV29-1 with TRBJ1-1; D is perhaps TRBD1 (5 bases). CDR3 size: 14 residues. CDR1 and CDR2 from the germline V gene are SQVTM and ANQGSEA. As DNA, the CDR3 is TGCAGCGTTGCGGGGGGAGGGGCGAACACTGAAGCTTCCTTT. It translates to CSVAGGGANTEASF.

The chain uses TRBV19 and TRBJ2-3, with 9 bases aligning to TRBD2. Germline V gene lookup returns CDR1 LNHDA and CDR2 SQIVND (reference sequence). The V gene end was trimmed by 2 bases and the J gene end by 0 bases; junction bases not matched to a gene: 9. The CDR3 loop spans 18 amino acids. The CDR3 loop is CASSISRTSASSTDTQYF. As DNA, the CDR3 is TGTGCCAGTAGTATATCCCGGACTAGCGCCTCTAGCACAGATACGCAGTATTTT.

This clone was counted a few times. The rearrangement uses TRBV7-3 and TRBJ2-2; TRBD2 matches 9 bases. CDR1 and CDR2 from the germline V gene are SGHTA and FQGTGA. The CDR3 consists of 16 residues. J was trimmed by 4 bases and V by 4 bases; bases with no gene match: 7. The CDR3 loop reads CASSSSAGGGTGELFF. CDR3 nucleotide sequence: TGTGCCAGCAGCTCGTCCGCGGGAGGGGGCACCGGGGAGCTGTTTTTT.

This clone was picked up many times. Additional DNA sequences in this sample encode the identical CDR3. The V gene is TRBV18, the J gene TRBJ2-3; 8 bases agree with TRBD2. CDR1 is KGHSH, CDR2 LQKENI, per germline. The CDR3 consists of 14 residues. With V trimmed by 3 bases and J by 3 bases, 2 bases remained unmatched. The CDR3 DNA reads as TGTGCCAGCTCACCGGCGGGGGGAACAGATACGCAGTATTTT. Translated, it gives CASSPAGGTDTQYF.

The V and J genes are TRBV11-2 and TRBJ2-3; D is unclear. Trimming removed 3 bases from V and 3 bases from J, with 4 bases in between. The CDR3 runs to 12 residues. Germline V CDR1 and CDR2: SGHAT, FQNNGV. The CDR3 reads CASSLWTDTQYF. The DNA of the CDR3 is TGTGCCAGCAGCTTGTGGACAGATACGCAGTATTTT.

A remark on this clone: A read error likely explains this, since a far larger clone differs by one base. This same CDR3 is encoded by further DNA sequences in the sample. V usage is TRBV4-3 and J usage is TRBJ1-2, with D possibly being TRBD1 (5 bases). The CDR3 totals 15 residues. CDR1 is LGHNA and CDR2 is YSLEER in the germline V gene. The CDR3, as DNA: TGCGCCAGCAGCCAAGATCCGTGGGGGAACTATGGCTACACCTTT. Its protein is CASSQDPWGNYGYTF.

Of note for this clone: This probably arose from a read error, given a far larger clone one base away. The CDR3 coding sequence is TGTGCCAGCTGGGCTAGCGGGAGTGGCGGGGTGCTGTTTTTT. This codes for CASWASGSGGVLFF. This chain uses TRBV28 with TRBJ2-2, with 10 bases lining up with TRBD2. The germline CDR1 and CDR2 sequences are MDHEN and SYDVKM. The CDR3 has 14 amino acids.

V usage is TRBV5-4 and J usage is TRBJ1-1; D ambiguous. Germline loops: CDR1 SGHNT, CDR2 YYREEE (reference sequence). The CDR3 is 16 amino acids. Trimming took 4 bases from V and 1 from J, leaving 17 bases between them. The CDR3 here is CASSPSGGPGNTEAFF. The DNA for the CDR3 is TGTGCCAGCAGCCCCTCTGGCGGGCCTGGGAACACTGAAGCTTTCTTT.

In its sample, this clone was seen many times. Other DNA sequences from this sample encode an identical CDR3 as well. V and J are TRBV28 and TRBJ2-7; no definite D call. Germline V gene sequence: CDR1 MDHEN, CDR2 SYDVKM. This CDR3 comprises 11 residues. With 3 bases removed from V and 3 bases from J, the gap between germline ends came to 3 bases. CDR3 nucleotide sequence: TGTGCCAGCAGTTTCTTCTACGAGCAGTACTTC. Translation gives CASSFFYEQYF.

This clone was detected only a few times. The rearrangement joins TRBV7-3 to TRBJ2-7, with unresolved D. CDR1 is SGHTA and CDR2 is FQGTGA in the germline V gene. The CDR3 is made up of 15 amino acids. V lost 4 bases and J lost 6, with 19 bases in between. CDR3 amino acids: CASSSQVDSSVEQYF. The CDR3 DNA sequence: TGTGCCAGCAGCTCCCAAGTAGACTCGTCGGTCGAGCAGTACTTC.

The chain couples TRBV5-1 to TRBJ2-7; TRBD2 agrees at 11 bases. The CDR3 has 18 amino acids. Germline loops: CDR1 SGHRS, CDR2 YFSETQ. Unmatched junction bases numbered 10, after V lost 0 bases and J lost 2 bases. The CDR3 loop is CASSLVSPGLAETYEQYF. In DNA form, the CDR3 reads TGCGCCAGCAGCTTGGTTTCCCCGGGACTAGCGGAGACCTACGAGCAGTACTTC.

With regard to this clone: A far larger clone is just one base off, so this is likely a read error. The sample holds other DNA sequences that translate to the same CDR3. The chain couples TRBV30 to TRBJ1-2; D unresolved. The CDR3 length is 12 residues. CDR1 and CDR2 (germline): GTSNPN, SVGIG (reference sequence). The CDR3 nucleotides are TGTGCGTACCGTGACGGTAACTATGGCTACACCTTC. Its protein is CAYRDGNYGYTF.

The CDR3: CASSLAGYGTTSTDTQYF. The CDR3 DNA sequence: TGTGCCAGCAGCTTAGCGGGCTACGGAACTACCAGCACAGATACGCAGTATTTT. This chain links TRBV11-2 with TRBJ2-3, with unresolved D. Germline V gives CDR1 SGHAT, CDR2 FQNNGV. Trimming took off 1 base at V and 0 bases at J, with 17 bases between the two ends. The CDR3 contains 18 residues. Using reference TRBV11-2 and TRBJ2-3 for the parts outside the CDR3, the full variable domain is EAGVAQSPRYKIIEKRQSVAFWCNPISGHATLYWYQQILGQGPKLLIQFQNNGVVDDSQLPKDRFSAERLKGVDSTLKIQPAKLEDSAVYLCASSLAGYGTTSTDTQYFGPGTRLTVL.

This rearrangement joins TRBV11-2 to TRBJ2-1, with 7 bases fitting TRBD2. This CDR3 is 15 amino acids long. Losses at the gene ends were 4 bases for V and 9 bases for J; bases not matched to a gene: 12. Germline V gene sequence: CDR1 SGHAT, CDR2 FQNNGV. CDR3 sequence: CASSSVPSGAVEQFF. The CDR3 region has the DNA TGTGCCAGCAGCTCGGTCCCTAGCGGTGCTGTTGAGCAGTTCTTC.

The genes are TRBV15 and TRBJ2-3, with 8 nucleotides matching TRBD1. The CDR3 has 15 amino acids. V lost 5 bases and J lost 3; bases outside the gene matches: 7. The germline V gene encodes CDR1 LNHNV and CDR2 YYDKDF (reference sequence). As DNA, the CDR3 is TGTGCCACCAGCCCCGGGACAGGAAAAACAGATACGCAGTATTTT. Translating gives CATSPGTGKTDTQYF.

This clone was observed a handful of times. The chain employs TRBV6-4 and TRBJ2-1; 8 bases are a match to TRBD2. The CDR3 is 15 residues long. The J segment lost 7 bases and the V segment lost 3 bases, leaving 8 bases of the junction unmatched. CDR1 and CDR2 (germline): MRHNA, SNTAGT. The CDR3 sequence: CASSESGGAGNEQFF. The CDR3 DNA sequence: TGTGCCAGCAGTGAGTCGGGAGGGGCAGGAAATGAGCAGTTCTTC.

The chain combines TRBV7-8 with TRBJ2-5; 8 nucleotides agree with TRBD2. This CDR3 spans 17 amino acids. The V gene end was trimmed by 5 bases and the J gene end by 5 bases; junction bases not matched to a gene: 16. CDR1 is SGHVS, CDR2 FQNEAQ, per germline. CDR3 in amino acids: CASSPPLGSGSEETQYF. For the CDR3, the DNA is TGTGCCAGCAGCCCCCCCCTGGGGAGCGGGAGTGAGGAGACCCAGTACTTC.

The table lists this clone with a count of one. A far larger clone is one base from this, pointing to a likely read error. The rearrangement links TRBV29-1 to TRBJ2-7; D is uncertain. Trimming removed 3 bases from V and 0 bases from J, with 12 bases in between. CDR3 length equals 14 residues. Germline lookup yields CDR1 SQVTM and CDR2 ANQGSEA. As DNA, the CDR3 is TGCAGCGTTGAGGCGTTGACTGACTCCTACGAGCAGTACTTC. This gives the protein CSVEALTDSYEQYF.

The chain employs TRBV30 and TRBJ2-2; 11 bases are a match to TRBD2. The CDR3 is 15 amino acids. Germline V CDR1 and CDR2: GTSNPN, SVGIG (reference sequence). Trimming at V came to 4 bases and at J to 8 bases, leaving 9 bases not matched to a gene. The CDR3 here is CAWTRLAGGGGELFF. The CDR3 DNA reads TGTGCCTGGACGCGGCTAGCGGGAGGCGGGGGGGAGCTGTTTTTT.

The sample holds a few counts of this clone. A single base is all that separates this from a far larger clone, so a read error is likely. This specimen includes other DNA sequences encoding the same CDR3. The chain couples TRBV25-1 to TRBJ1-2; D is possibly TRBD1 (6 bases). Trimming shortened V by 2 bases and J by 4 bases, and 11 bases separated the two germline ends. This CDR3 has 14 residues. Looked up from germline, CDR1 is MGHDK and CDR2 is SYGVNS. CDR3 protein: CASSEVTGTYGYTF. CDR3 nucleotide sequence: TGTGCCAGCAGTGAAGTGACAGGTACCTATGGCTACACCTTC.

The CDR3 spells CASSIGAGPYEQYF. DNA of the CDR3: TGTGCCAGTAGTATAGGGGCGGGGCCCTACGAGCAGTACTTC. J is TRBJ2-7 and V is TRBV19; possibly TRBD2 for D (6 bases). V lost 1 base and J lost 2, with 9 bases in between. The CDR3 has 14 amino acids. CDR1 and CDR2 (germline): LNHDA, SQIVND (reference sequence).

The chain is built from TRBV14 and TRBJ1-1; D is unresolved. V was cut by 4 bases and J by 1 base, with 13 bases left in between. CDR3 length: 15 residues. CDR1 and CDR2 (germline): SGHDN, FVKESK. The CDR3 protein is CASSPRVMENTEAFF. The CDR3 bases are TGTGCCAGCAGCCCCCGCGTGATGGAGAACACTGAAGCTTTCTTT.

The chain uses TRBV30 and TRBJ2-3, with TRBD1 matching 7 bases. The CDR3 is made up of 15 amino acids. Per the germline V gene, CDR1 is GTSNPN and CDR2 is SVGIG (reference sequence). The V and J ends lost 1 base and 2 bases, in that order; junction bases with no gene match: 6. The CDR3 DNA is TGTGCCTGGAGTGCCCCCAGGGGGAACACAGATACGCAGTATTTT. As protein: CAWSAPRGNTDTQYF.

Comment on this clone: This is likely an artifact of a read error, given a far larger clone one base away. This sample also contains other DNA sequences that code for the same CDR3. This chain's CDR3 is CSAGDNYGYTF. In nucleotides, the CDR3 is TGCAGCGCGGGAGATAACTATGGCTACACCTTC. The J gene is TRBJ1-2, the V gene TRBV29-1; D unclear. Deletions cut 7 bases from V and 1 base from J, with 7 bases between. CDR1 is SQVTM and CDR2 is ANQGSEA in the germline V gene. The CDR3 sequence is 11 residues long.